These 30 T cell receptor beta chains were all obtained from the same sample, sequenced in a study of human T cells and chemical hapten exposure. From the RACE reads, TCRdb called clonotypes with MiXCR, one entry per CDR3 protein. Of some 70,000 distinct CDR3 sequences listed, around 30% are singletons. Time point of the sample: patch test 1, 2 weeks after DPC sensitization. Treatment given: therapeutic diphenylcyclopropenone sensitization with weekly scalp DPC. The sequences come from whole blood, collected in connection with sensitization to the hapten diphenylcyclopropenone (DPC). All receptors derive from a middle-aged man with alopecia areata. Some clones in this sample may be carry-over from other donors' samples.

The rearrangement links TRBV4-3 to TRBJ2-5; D gene ambiguous. The V gene lost 3 bases and the J gene lost 4 bases, with 12 bases spanning the gap. CDR1 is LGHNA and CDR2 is YSLEER in the germline V gene. There are 14 residues in the CDR3. CDR3 sequence (DNA): TGCGCCAGCAGCCAGGCCAATGGGCTAGAGACCCAGTACTTC. Translating it yields CASSQANGLETQYF.

The chain is built from TRBV20-1 and TRBJ2-1; D is perhaps TRBD2 (5 bases). Germline lookup yields CDR1 DFQATT and CDR2 SNEGSKA (reference sequence). V was trimmed by 3 bases and J by 4 bases, leaving 13 bases between them. This CDR3 has 14 amino acids. CDR3 residues: CSASESGGYNEQFF. The CDR3 coding sequence is TGCAGTGCTAGTGAAAGCGGAGGATACAATGAGCAGTTCTTC.

The rearrangement links TRBV12-3 or TRBV12-4 to TRBJ1-1; D gene unclear. V gave up 8 bases and J gave up 1 base, with 8 bases separating them. CDR3 length: 12 amino acids. CDR3 in DNA: TGTGCCAGCGGTACCGGGAACACTGAAGCTTTCTTT. This translates into CASGTGNTEAFF.

This clonotype appeared once. The chain has TRBV3-1 and TRBJ1-2, with D hard to call. This CDR3 is built from 13 residues. The germline V and J ends were trimmed by 1 base and 8 bases, with 11 bases remaining between them. The germline V gene encodes CDR1 LGHDT and CDR2 YNNKEL (reference sequence). As DNA, the CDR3 is TGTGCCAGCAGCCAAGGTACGGGGTACGGCTACACCTTC. It is translated as CASSQGTGYGYTF.

There are a few counts of this clonotype. The chain is built from TRBV27 and TRBJ2-4, with a weak D call TRBD1 (6 bases). V lost 4 bases and J lost 3, with 10 bases in between. CDR1 and CDR2 (germline): MNHEY, SMNVEV (reference sequence). The CDR3 is 14 residues long. The CDR3 nucleotides read TGTGCCAGCAGTTCCACAGGGTACAAAAACATTCAGTACTTC. Protein sequence: CASSSTGYKNIQYF.

This clonotype came up a few times. The V call is TRBV20-1, the J call TRBJ2-1, with a weak D call TRBD2 (6 bases). The V end lost 0 bases, the J end lost 6 bases, and 12 bases lay between the germline ends. The CDR3 runs 14 residues. Germline assignment: CDR1 DFQATT and CDR2 SNEGSKA (reference sequence). CDR3 DNA sequence: TGCAGTGCTAGAGATTGGCGGGGTTCCAATGAGCAGTTCTTC. This codes for CSARDWRGSNEQFF.

The V and J genes are TRBV28 and TRBJ2-1; D might be TRBD2 (5 bases). The V end lost 1 base, the J end lost 9 bases, and 10 bases lay between the germline ends. From germline, CDR1 is MDHEN and CDR2 SYDVKM. This CDR3 comprises 13 residues. CDR3 region: CASSLLAGGEQFF. The CDR3 nucleotides are TGTGCCAGCAGTTTATTGGCGGGTGGTGAGCAGTTCTTC.

This clonotype was counted between two and nine times. This chain joins TRBV5-1 and TRBJ2-5; the D is unclear. V shed 4 bases and J shed 4 bases, with 11 bases lying between them. This CDR3 has 13 amino acids. In germline, CDR1 is SGHRS, CDR2 YFSETQ. The CDR3 nucleotides read TGCGCCAGCAGCCCAGCCCCGGCAGAGACCCAGTACTTC. Translating it yields CASSPAPAETQYF.

This clonotype was detected a few times. The rearrangement uses TRBV20-1 and TRBJ2-4, with D perhaps matching TRBD2 (6 bases). The CDR3 has 16 amino acids. CDR1 and CDR2 (germline): DFQATT, SNEGSKA (reference sequence). V was pared by 0 bases and J by 0 bases, with 12 bases between. CDR3 protein: CSARDPGGVAKNIQYF. The CDR3 region has the DNA TGCAGTGCTAGAGATCCCGGGGGAGTAGCCAAAAACATTCAGTACTTC.

The CDR3 coding sequence is TGTGCCAGCAGCTTGAGGGGTGGGGCCAACGTCCTGACTTTC. The encoded protein is CASSLRGGANVLTF. The V gene is TRBV7-2, the J gene TRBJ2-6; D is perhaps TRBD1 or TRBD2 (5 bases each). Between the trimmed V and J ends, which lost 3 bases and 3 bases, there was a span of 6 bases. CDR1 is SGHTA, CDR2 FQGNSA, per germline. The CDR3 contains 14 residues. The full variable domain, in which reference TRBV7-2 and TRBJ2-6 provide the parts outside the CDR3, is GAGVSQSPSNKVTEKGKDVELRCDPISGHTALYWYRQSLGQGLEFLIYFQGNSAPDKSGLPSDRFSAERTGGSVSTLTIQRTQQEDSAVYLCASSLRGGANVLTFGAGSRLTVL.

The rearrangement joins TRBV6-5 to TRBJ2-2; D not resolved. The CDR3 loop spans 15 amino acids. The V end was cut by 8 bases, the J end by 3 bases, with 16 bases between. Germline CDR1 reads MNHEY; CDR2 reads SVGAGI. The CDR3 bases are TGTGCCAGCCGGACGCTCGACGGGTACACCGGGGAGCTGTTTTTT. The encoded protein is CASRTLDGYTGELFF.

The V gene is TRBV4-1, the J gene TRBJ1-3; D is uncertain. The CDR3 runs 16 residues. V shed 0 bases and J shed 0 bases, with 9 bases lying between them. Germline V CDR1 and CDR2: MGHRA, YSYEKL. This chain's CDR3 is CASSQEKPLSGNTIYF. The CDR3 DNA follows: TGCGCCAGCAGCCAAGAGAAACCGCTCTCTGGAAACACCATATATTTT.

The genes are TRBV28 and TRBJ1-5; D is unresolved. The germline V gene has CDR1 MDHEN and CDR2 SYDVKM. This CDR3 comprises 17 residues. V was clipped by 3 bases and J by 0 bases, with 15 bases between them. This CDR3 reads CASSLGRFPISNQPQHF. In DNA form, the CDR3 reads TGTGCCAGCAGTTTGGGCAGGTTTCCAATTAGCAATCAGCCCCAGCATTTT.

The table lists this clonotype with a few counts. The V call is TRBV6-2 or TRBV6-3, the J call TRBJ1-5, with a weak D call TRBD1 (5 bases). In germline, CDR1 is MNHEY, CDR2 SVGEGT. CDR3 length equals 14 residues. Deletions cut 4 bases from V and 3 bases from J, with 10 bases between. For the CDR3, the DNA is TGTGCCAGCAGTTCGGGACGGTCCAATCAGCCCCAGCATTTT. Amino acids: CASSSGRSNQPQHF.

The chain couples TRBV6-5 to TRBJ2-1; 8 bases map to TRBD1. CDR1 and CDR2 from the germline V gene are MNHEY and SVGAGI. Trimming removed 4 bases from V and 3 bases from J; junction bases left unmatched: 8. The CDR3 extends over 16 amino acids. CDR3 loop: CASSSTRTGSYNEQFF. CDR3 coding DNA: TGTGCCAGCAGTTCGACACGGACAGGGAGCTACAATGAGCAGTTCTTC.

This clonotype was observed a few times. The chain couples TRBV3-1 to TRBJ2-1; no reliable D call. The CDR3 is made up of 12 amino acids. V lost 5 bases and J 6 bases, leaving 8 bases between the germline ends. CDR1 and CDR2 (germline): LGHDT, YNNKEL (reference sequence). DNA of the CDR3: TGTGCCAGCAGCGTGGTCCTCAATGAGCAGTTCTTC. This translates into CASSVVLNEQFF.

This clonotype has only a few counts. The chain carries TRBV5-1 and TRBJ1-1; 7 nucleotides align to TRBD1. This CDR3 contains 15 residues. CDR1 SGHRS and CDR2 YFSETQ come from the germline V gene. The V gene end was trimmed by 1 base and the J gene end by 4 bases; junction bases not matched to a gene: 7. The CDR3 DNA is TGCGCCAGCAGCTTGACAGGGGCGTATGGCACTGAAGCTTTCTTT. Amino acid sequence: CASSLTGAYGTEAFF. The variable domain in full, with the rest retrieved from reference TRBV5-1 and TRBJ1-1, is KAGVTQTPRYLIKTRGQQVTLSCSPISGHRSVSWYQQTPGQGLQFLFEYFSETQRNKGNFPGRFSGRQFSNSRSEMNVSTLELGDSALYLCASSLTGAYGTEAFFGQGTRLTVV.

The J gene is TRBJ2-7, the V gene TRBV9; 11 bases match TRBD2. The trim removed 5 bases at V and 3 bases at J, leaving 7 bases unmatched. Looked up from germline, CDR1 is SGDLS and CDR2 is YYNGEE. This CDR3 spans 15 amino acids. The CDR3 spells CASSAGTSGFYEQYF. The CDR3 DNA sequence: TGTGCCAGCAGTGCAGGGACTAGCGGATTCTACGAGCAGTACTTC.

CDR3 in DNA: TGTGCCATCTCTGGCCAGGGGCCAGCAGATACGCAGTATTTT. Encoded protein: CAISGQGPADTQYF. This rearrangement joins TRBV10-3 to TRBJ2-3, with D possibly TRBD1 on 6 matching bases. There are 14 residues in the CDR3. CDR1 and CDR2 from the germline V gene are ENHRY and SYGVKD. V was trimmed by 8 bases and J by 4 bases, leaving 16 bases between them.

This clonotype was seen a handful of times. In DNA, the CDR3 is TGTGCCAGCAGTTCTCTGGGGAGGGCCAGGGAGGGTGAGCAGTTCTTC. Its protein product is CASSSLGRAREGEQFF. The chain employs TRBV27 and TRBJ2-1; 7 bases fit TRBD2. The germline V gene has CDR1 MNHEY and CDR2 SMNVEV (reference sequence). This CDR3 has 16 residues. The V and J ends lost 4 bases and 9 bases, in that order; junction bases with no gene match: 15.

The V call is TRBV20-1, the J call TRBJ2-2, with 10 bases that match TRBD1. The V gene's germline CDR1 is DFQATT and CDR2 SNEGSKA (reference sequence). The CDR3 length is 14 residues. V was pared by 5 bases and J by 5 bases, with 5 bases of the junction left unmatched. CDR3 nucleotide sequence: TGCAGTGCTCTTGACAGGGGGCGAACCGGGGAGCTGTTTTTT. Translation gives CSALDRGRTGELFF.

This clonotype has just a few counts. J is TRBJ2-2 and V is TRBV3-1; 8 bases match TRBD1. This CDR3 comprises 13 residues. From germline, CDR1 is LGHDT and CDR2 YNNKEL (reference sequence). Unmatched junction bases numbered 3, after V lost 6 bases and J lost 6 bases. CDR3 amino acids: CASRPRGPGELFF. CDR3 sequence (DNA): TGTGCCAGCAGACCCAGGGGGCCCGGGGAGCTGTTTTTT.

The sample holds a few counts of this clonotype. The V call is TRBV7-2, the J call TRBJ2-7, with TRBD1 matching over 10 bases. Germline V CDR1 and CDR2: SGHTA, FQGNSA. With 5 bases clipped from V and 3 bases from J, the junction kept 4 bases outside the gene matches. The CDR3 length is 14 residues. CDR3 sequence (DNA): TGTGCCAGCAGCCGGGACAGGGGCCGCTACGAGCAGTACTTC. Translating it yields CASSRDRGRYEQYF.

In this sample, this clonotype turned up a few times. The chain has TRBV27 and TRBJ2-6; TRBD2 is a possible D gene (6 bases). Germline CDR1 and CDR2: MNHEY and SMNVEV (reference sequence). Trimming pared 0 bases from V and 2 bases from J, leaving 11 bases between. CDR3 length equals 17 residues. The CDR3 coding sequence is TGTGCCAGCAGTTTATCGATAGCGGCCCCTGGGGCCAACGTCCTGACTTTC. Translating gives CASSLSIAAPGANVLTF.

A note on this clonotype: A read error may account for a junction end that differs from germline. The V call is TRBV24-1, the J call TRBJ1-2; no clear D. The CDR3 extends over 13 amino acids. Per germline, CDR1 KGHDR and CDR2 SFDVKD. DNA of the CDR3: TGTGGCACCAGAGACCAGACCGTCTATGGCTACACCTTC. Translation gives CGTRDQTVYGYTF.

This clonotype was counted only a few times. The J gene is TRBJ1-2, the V gene TRBV29-1; 8 bases match TRBD1. Looked up from germline, CDR1 is SQVTM and CDR2 is ANQGSEA. V shed 3 bases, J shed 5 bases, and the junction held 5 bases outside the gene matches. The CDR3 covers 13 residues. CDR3 DNA sequence: TGCAGCGTTGAGGGACAGGACGGATATGGCTACACCTTC. This sequence encodes CSVEGQDGYGYTF.

This clonotype was picked up a small number of times. The gene calls are TRBV6-5 and TRBJ1-1; D gene unclear. V shed 0 bases and J shed 5 bases, with 13 bases lying between them. CDR1 and CDR2 from the germline V gene are MNHEY and SVGAGI. This CDR3 is built from 15 residues. CDR3 in amino acids: CASSYSLALKTEAFF. The CDR3 DNA reads as TGTGCCAGCAGTTACTCCCTCGCACTTAAAACTGAAGCTTTCTTT.

This clonotype came up a few times. The chain joins TRBV7-2 to TRBJ1-1, with D possibly matching TRBD1 (6 bases). Germline V lookup: CDR1 SGHTA, CDR2 FQGNSA. V gave up 8 bases and J gave up 0 bases, with 10 bases separating them. The CDR3 is 13 amino acids. The CDR3 nucleotides are TGTGCCAGCGGGGGGCAGTTGAACACTGAAGCTTTCTTT. This encodes CASGGQLNTEAFF.

The chain joins TRBV20-1 to TRBJ2-7; maybe TRBD1 (5 bases). The CDR3 totals 14 residues. The ends were cut back, 6 bases at V and 5 bases at J, with 20 bases in the middle. Germline V gene sequence: CDR1 DFQATT, CDR2 SNEGSKA (reference sequence). CDR3 sequence (DNA): TGCAGTGCCGTATCAGGGTATAGTGGCAACGAGCAGTACTTC. Translation: CSAVSGYSGNEQYF.

This clonotype was found many times. The rearrangement links TRBV5-1 to TRBJ1-4, with unresolved D. V lost 0 bases and J 5 bases, leaving 8 bases between the germline ends. The germline CDR1 and CDR2 sequences are SGHRS and YFSETQ. There are 14 residues in the CDR3. CDR3 residues: CASSLGPSNEKLFF. For the CDR3, the DNA is TGCGCCAGCAGCTTGGGTCCCTCGAATGAAAAACTGTTTTTT.